One and the same sample provided the 7 T cell receptor beta chains below, sequenced in a study of blood T cell repertoires in COVID-19. Sequencing used immunoSEQ multiplex PCR; TCRdb keeps in-frame clones, though not all of them. In the table there are fewer than 200,000 clones, about 87% of which are singletons. What was sequenced was peripheral blood. The source of these receptors is a woman in her seventies with COVID-19, enrolled during active disease.

This chain connects TRBV5-1 to TRBJ1-2, with 7 bases aligning to TRBD1. The germline V gene has CDR1 SGHRS and CDR2 YFSETQ. The CDR3 is 15 amino acids. V trimming: 5 bases; J trimming: 8 bases; junction bases outside the gene matches: 15. For the CDR3, the DNA is TGCGCCAGCAGGTCCCAGCAGGGGGTAGTAGAAGGCTACACCTTC. Amino acid sequence: CASRSQQGVVEGYTF. Together with reference TRBV5-1 and TRBJ1-2, the CDR3 gives the full variable domain: KAGVTQTPRYLIKTRGQQVTLSCSPISGHRSVSWYQQTPGQGLQFLFEYFSETQRNKGNFPGRFSGRQFSNSRSEMNVSTLELGDSALYLCASRSQQGVVEGYTFGSGTRLTVV.

Note on this clone: Different DNA sequences within this sample yield the same CDR3. The chain uses TRBV5-1 and TRBJ2-3, with unresolved D. The CDR3 has 14 residues. Germline loops: CDR1 SGHRS, CDR2 YFSETQ. V shed 0 bases and J shed 3 bases, with 8 bases lying between them. The CDR3 DNA reads TGCGCCAGCAGCTTGGATAGCTCTACAGATACGCAGTATTTT. Amino acids: CASSLDSSTDTQYF.

The chain couples TRBV27 to TRBJ2-1, with 7 bases matching TRBD1. The CDR3 contains 14 residues. The junction had 8 bases not matched to a gene; V was cut back by 7 bases and J by 5 bases. Germline CDR1 MNHEY, CDR2 SMNVEV (reference sequence). The CDR3 DNA sequence: TGTGCCAGCAAAAATAGGGGGCGCAACAATGAGCAGTTCTTC. It translates to CASKNRGRNNEQFF.

The J gene is TRBJ2-3, the V gene TRBV2; 7 bases match TRBD1. Germline CDR1 reads SNHLY; CDR2 reads FYNNEI. J lost 0 bases, V lost 6 bases, and 3 bases had no gene match. The CDR3 contains 14 residues. The CDR3 DNA sequence: TGTGCCAGCAGGAGGGACAGTAGCACAGATACGCAGTATTTT. The encoded protein is CASRRDSSTDTQYF.

The CDR3 loop reads CASSRESSGNTIYF. The CDR3 nucleotides read TGTGCCAGCAGCCGGGAGAGCTCTGGAAACACCATATATTTT. The chain combines TRBV28 with TRBJ1-3, with D hard to call. Germline V gene data show CDR1 as MDHEN and CDR2 as SYDVKM. This CDR3 is 14 amino acids long. V was shortened by 6 bases and J by 0 bases, with 9 bases between the two germline ends.

The chain joins TRBV5-4 to TRBJ2-7; D remains unclear. CDR1 is SGHNT and CDR2 is YYREEE in the germline V gene (reference sequence). Trimming cost V 4 bases and J 4 bases, with 9 bases left between them. The CDR3 contains 12 residues. The CDR3 reads CASSVTSYEQYF. CDR3 DNA: TGTGCCAGCAGCGTGACAAGTTACGAGCAGTACTTC.

V gene TRBV29-1 combines with J gene TRBJ2-7; D is possibly TRBD2 (6 bases). Trimming removed 2 bases at V and 1 base at J, with 12 bases between. CDR1 is SQVTM, CDR2 ANQGSEA, per germline. This CDR3 contains 14 residues. DNA of the CDR3: TGCAGCGTTGAAACGGGCGGGGAGTCCTACGAGCAGTACTTC. Translating it yields CSVETGGESYEQYF.